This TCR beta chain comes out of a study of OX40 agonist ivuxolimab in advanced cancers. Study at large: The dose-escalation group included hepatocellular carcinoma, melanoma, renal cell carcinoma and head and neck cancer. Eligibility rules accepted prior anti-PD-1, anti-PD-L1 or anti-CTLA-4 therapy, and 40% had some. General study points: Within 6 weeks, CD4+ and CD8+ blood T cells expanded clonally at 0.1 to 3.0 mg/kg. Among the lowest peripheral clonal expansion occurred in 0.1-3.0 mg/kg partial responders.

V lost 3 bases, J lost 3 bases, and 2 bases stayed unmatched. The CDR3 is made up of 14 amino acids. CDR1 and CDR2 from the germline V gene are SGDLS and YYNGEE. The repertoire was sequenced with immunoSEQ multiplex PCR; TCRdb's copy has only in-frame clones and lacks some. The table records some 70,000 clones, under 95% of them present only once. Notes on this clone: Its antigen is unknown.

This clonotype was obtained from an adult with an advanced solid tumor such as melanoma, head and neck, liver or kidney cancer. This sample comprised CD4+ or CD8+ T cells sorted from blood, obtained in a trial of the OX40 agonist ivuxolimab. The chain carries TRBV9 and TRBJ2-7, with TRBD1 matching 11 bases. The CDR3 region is CASSAGTGGYEQYF. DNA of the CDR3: TGTGCCAGCAGCGCTGGGACAGGGGGCTACGAGCAGTACTTC.